These T cell receptor beta chains were read from a single sample in a study of CD8+ T cells in alopecia areata. The protocol was immunoSEQ multiplex PCR, while the TCRdb copy is restricted to in-frame clones and leaves out a portion. The data show around 140,000 clones, 86% seen once. The material sequenced was CD8+ T cells sorted from blood, taken at week 4, from a patient treated with tofacitinib. These receptors were collected from a human donor with alopecia areata. The CDR3 runs from the conserved cysteine through the conserved F or W. Each record gives: D gene, clone size, V gene, J gene, CDR3 protein, CDR3 DNA. The D gene is left open where the match is weak. Clone size is not always given. Where it is, it says once, few, many or a class for expanded clones.

>-|-|TRBV5-4|TRBJ2-7
CASSLPGDSPYEQYF
TGTGCCAGCAGCCTCCCCGGCGATAGTCCCTACGAGCAGTACTTC
>-|-|TRBV30|TRBJ2-7
CAWTDGYEQYF
TGTGCCTGGACGGACGGCTACGAGCAGTACTTC
>-|few|TRBV19|TRBJ1-5
CASSIATGDQPQHF
TGTGCCAGTAGTATAGCGACGGGGGATCAGCCCCAGCATTTT
>-|-|TRBV11-2|TRBJ2-5
CASSLGGQGPETQYF
TGTGCCAGCAGCTTGGGGGGCCAGGGACCAGAGACCCAGTACTTC
>TRBD2|-|TRBV30|TRBJ2-1
CAWSVRASGGDEQFF
TGTGCCTGGAGTGTAAGGGCTAGCGGGGGCGATGAGCAGTTCTTC
>-|-|TRBV2|TRBJ2-2
CASSEGELFF
TGTGCCAGCAGTGAGGGGGAGCTGTTTTTT
>TRBD2|-|TRBV29-1|TRBJ2-1
CSVYRRAGGDSYNEQFF
TGCAGCGTCTATCGCCGGGCGGGAGGGGATTCCTACAATGAGCAGTTCTTC
>-|-|TRBV19|TRBJ1-1
CASSIGRDTEAFF
TGTGCCAGTAGTATAGGCAGGGACACTGAAGCTTTCTTT
>-|-|TRBV6-5|TRBJ1-1
CASSYTGRNTEAFF
TGTGCCAGCAGTTACACAGGGCGAAACACTGAAGCTTTCTTT
>TRBD1|-|TRBV6-5|TRBJ2-7
CASSYSGQHEQYF
TGTGCCAGCAGTTACTCGGGACAGCACGAGCAGTACTTC
>-|-|TRBV6-5|TRBJ2-7
CASSPFLKDSDEQYF
TGTGCCAGCAGTCCGTTTTTGAAGGACAGCGACGAGCAGTACTTC
>-|-|TRBV9|TRBJ2-5
CASSASGTTPGGTQYF
TGTGCCAGCAGCGCGTCCGGGACGACTCCTGGCGGGACCCAGTACTTC
>-|-|TRBV5-4|TRBJ2-1
CASSPLDNEQFF
TGTGCCAGCAGCCCCCTTGACAATGAGCAGTTCTTC
>-|-|TRBV4-1|TRBJ2-7
CASSQDRNSYEQYF
TGCGCCAGCAGCCAAGATCGGAACTCCTACGAGCAGTACTTC
>-|once|TRBV6-5|TRBJ2-1
CASSYKTSFTEQFF
TGTGCCAGCAGTTACAAAACTAGTTTTACTGAGCAGTTCTTC
>TRBD2|-|TRBV29-1|TRBJ2-1
CSVHLAGGPYNEQFF
TGCAGCGTACACCTAGCGGGAGGGCCCTACAATGAGCAGTTCTTC
>-|-|TRBV6-5|TRBJ1-5
CASSPGHNQPQHF
TGTGCCAGCAGTCCAGGGCACAATCAGCCCCAGCATTTT
>TRBD1|-|TRBV29-1|TRBJ2-3
CSVVDRGTDTQYF
TGCAGCGTTGTGGACAGGGGAACAGATACGCAGTATTTT
>-|-|TRBV29-1|TRBJ2-3
CSVPEVKSDTQYF
TGCAGCGTTCCGGAAGTCAAATCTGATACGCAGTATTTT
>-|-|TRBV2|TRBJ2-2
CASSVSGELFF
TGTGCCAGCAGTGTATCCGGGGAGCTGTTTTTT
>-|once|TRBV15|TRBJ2-1
CATSIGTEGGNEQFF
TGTGCCACCAGCATCGGGACGGAAGGAGGCAATGAGCAGTTCTTC
>-|-|TRBV27|TRBJ2-1
CASSLYGGAYNEQFF
TGTGCCAGCAGTTTATATGGCGGAGCTTACAATGAGCAGTTCTTC
>TRBD1|-|TRBV6-5|TRBJ1-2
CASSYSNYRGVYGYTF
TGTGCCAGCAGTTACTCAAATTACAGGGGTGTCTATGGCTACACCTTC
>-|-|TRBV27|TRBJ2-7
CASSLTSSYEQYF
TGTGCCAGCAGTTTAACTTCAAGCTACGAGCAGTACTTC
>-|-|TRBV7-2|TRBJ2-6
CASRTTGAGTGANVLTF
TGTGCCAGCAGGACTACGGGGGCCGGGACGGGGGCCAACGTCCTGACTTTC
>TRBD1|-|TRBV29-1|TRBJ1-2
CSVEEDRAYGYTF
TGCAGCGTTGAAGAAGACAGGGCCTATGGCTACACCTTC
>-|-|TRBV2|TRBJ2-7
CASSEAGDEQYF
TGTGCCAGCAGTGAGGCTGGGGACGAGCAGTACTTC
>-|few|TRBV30|TRBJ2-2
CAWNTGQGFGELFF
TGTGCCTGGAACACGGGACAAGGGTTCGGGGAGCTGTTTTTT
>-|-|TRBV29-1|TRBJ2-1
CSVESTGEQFF
TGCAGCGTTGAAAGTACGGGTGAGCAGTTCTTC
>-|-|TRBV29-1|TRBJ2-1
CSVVPDGEQFF
TGCAGCGTTGTGCCAGATGGCGAGCAGTTCTTC
>TRBD1|-|TRBV4-1|TRBJ1-5
CASSQVSGGSLYQPQHF
TGCGCCAGCAGCCAAGTGTCAGGGGGCTCTTTATATCAGCCCCAGCATTTT
>TRBD2|-|TRBV7-9|TRBJ2-3
CASTPRRGREFTDTQYF
TGTGCCAGCACACCCAGGAGAGGGCGGGAGTTCACAGATACGCAGTATTTT
>TRBD2|-|TRBV4-1|TRBJ2-1
CASSQSPSGIDEQFF
TGCGCCAGCAGCCAATCCCCTAGCGGGATTGATGAGCAGTTCTTC
>TRBD2|-|TRBV7-9|TRBJ2-7
CASSLEAGTSGYEQYF
TGTGCCAGCAGCTTAGAGGCCGGGACTAGCGGCTACGAGCAGTACTTC
>-|-|TRBV29-1|TRBJ2-7
CSVWTGTNYEQYF
TGCAGCGTGTGGACAGGGACTAACTACGAGCAGTACTTC
>TRBD2|-|TRBV4-1|TRBJ2-1
CASSQDRREAYNEQFF
TGCGCCAGCAGCCAAGATAGGCGGGAGGCGTACAATGAGCAGTTCTTC
>-|-|TRBV19|TRBJ2-1
CASRELNEQFF
TGTGCCAGTAGGGAGCTCAATGAGCAGTTCTTC
>-|-|TRBV7-6|TRBJ2-5
CASSPPEGETQYF
TGTGCCAGCAGCCCCCCCGAGGGGGAGACCCAGTACTTC
>-|-|TRBV28|TRBJ1-5
CASSLGGSSNQPQHF
TGTGCCAGCAGTTTGGGGGGGTCTAGCAATCAGCCCCAGCATTTT
>-|-|TRBV28|TRBJ2-7
CASSHGGSYEQYF
TGTGCCAGCAGCCATGGGGGGTCCTACGAGCAGTACTTC
>TRBD1|-|TRBV4-1|TRBJ1-1
CASSQETTGRTEAFF
TGCGCCAGCAGCCAAGAAACGACAGGGCGTACTGAAGCTTTCTTT
>-|-|TRBV29-1|TRBJ2-3
CSVEDVAGEKTDTQYF
TGCAGCGTTGAAGATGTGGCAGGGGAGAAGACAGATACGCAGTATTTT
>TRBD1|-|TRBV19|TRBJ1-4
CASSEPGQVDEKLFF
TGTGCCAGTAGTGAACCGGGACAGGTCGACGAAAAACTGTTTTTT
>TRBD2|-|TRBV7-9|TRBJ2-2
CASSPPTSGSNTGELFF
TGTGCCAGCAGCCCTCCGACTAGCGGGTCTAACACCGGGGAGCTGTTTTTT
>TRBD1|-|TRBV4-1|TRBJ1-5
CASSQGRTGYQPQHF
TGCGCCAGCAGCCAAGGACGGACAGGGTATCAGCCCCAGCATTTT
>TRBD1|-|TRBV6-5|TRBJ2-7
CASSYTGGNEQYF
TGTGCCAGCAGTTATACAGGGGGTAACGAGCAGTACTTC
>TRBD1|-|TRBV11-2|TRBJ1-1
CASSSPLGQAEAFF
TGTGCCAGCAGCTCTCCTCTTGGACAGGCTGAAGCTTTCTTT
>-|-|TRBV29-1|TRBJ2-3
CSVEGGFTDTQYF
TGCAGCGTTGAGGGGGGTTTCACAGATACGCAGTATTTT
>-|-|TRBV2|TRBJ2-2
CASSDPRTNTGELFF
TGTGCCAGCAGTGACCCCAGGACGAACACCGGGGAGCTGTTTTTT
>-|-|TRBV29-1|TRBJ2-1
CSVDSGSSYNEQFF
TGCAGCGTTGACTCAGGGAGCTCCTACAATGAGCAGTTCTTC